Below, 5 T cell receptor beta chains from the same sample are listed, as sequenced in a study of T cell responses to AZD1222 COVID-19 vaccine. The repertoire was sequenced with immunoSEQ multiplex PCR; TCRdb's copy has only in-frame clones and lacks some. Among 150,000 to 160,000 clones, around 85% were seen once, and the ten largest hold 5.5%. Source: peripheral blood, taken on day 0 of MenACWY control vaccination. Receptor source: an adult in good health.

The rearrangement joins TRBV11-1 to TRBJ2-1, with D perhaps assigned TRBD1 or TRBD2 (5 bases each). There are 13 residues in the CDR3. Per germline, CDR1 SGHAT and CDR2 FQDESV (reference sequence). V lost 1 base and J lost 10, with 11 bases in between. DNA of the CDR3: TGTGCCAGCAGCTTAGAGAGGGGACCCGAGCAGTTCTTC. This gives the protein CASSLERGPEQFF.

The V gene is TRBV20-1, the J gene TRBJ1-1; D is unresolved. The germline gives CDR1 DFQATT, CDR2 SNEGSKA (reference sequence). This CDR3 has 11 residues. The V gene lost 6 bases and the J gene lost 2 bases, with 7 bases spanning the gap. The chain's CDR3 is CSAPDNTEAFF. CDR3 coding DNA: TGCAGTGCGCCGGACAACACTGAAGCTTTCTTT.

In its sample, this clone was seen a few times. This chain uses TRBV20-1 with TRBJ1-1; 9 bases map to TRBD1. The V gene's germline CDR1 is DFQATT and CDR2 SNEGSKA (reference sequence). Germline trimming cut 3 bases from V and 8 bases from J; bases unmatched to any gene: 10. The length of the CDR3 is 14 residues. The CDR3 reads CSASGTGTRGEAFF. CDR3 nucleotides: TGCAGTGCTAGTGGGACAGGGACCCGCGGGGAAGCTTTCTTT.

V is TRBV7-2 and J is TRBJ1-1; possible D gene TRBD1, 6 bases. The CDR3 length is 16 residues. The germline gives CDR1 SGHTA, CDR2 FQGNSA. Between the trimmed V and J ends, which lost 1 base and 1 base, there was a span of 13 bases. CDR3 DNA: TGTGCCAGCAGCTTAGTATTTGGACAGAGGAACACTGAAGCTTTCTTT. It is translated as CASSLVFGQRNTEAFF.

The chain uses TRBV2 and TRBJ2-1, with TRBD2 matching 10 bases. This CDR3 region has 15 residues. Losses at the gene ends were 6 bases for V and 4 bases for J; bases not matched to a gene: 6. CDR1 SNHLY and CDR2 FYNNEI come from the germline V gene. The CDR3 DNA follows: TGTGCCAGCAGAGCTGAGCGGGAGGGGTACAATGAGCAGTTCTTC. It encodes CASRAEREGYNEQFF.